The 30 T cell receptor beta chains in this list originate from one sample, sequenced in a study of blood T cell repertoires in COVID-19. Here immunoSEQ multiplex PCR was the method, and the copy in TCRdb shows in-frame clones only, minus some. The sample includes roughly 200,000 clones, approximately 84% of them seen just once. The sample consisted of peripheral blood. These receptors came from a woman older than 75 with acute or convalescent COVID-19.

The CDR3 loop is CASRLTGGPYGYTF. The CDR3 region has the DNA TGTGCCAGCAGACTAACAGGGGGCCCCTATGGCTACACCTTC. The chain joins TRBV28 to TRBJ1-2, with 9 nucleotides matching TRBD1. Germline assignment: CDR1 MDHEN and CDR2 SYDVKM. V lost 6 bases to trimming and J lost 4 bases; unmatched junction nucleotides: 6. The CDR3 length is 14 residues.

The chain carries TRBV7-2 and TRBJ2-5, with D possibly TRBD1 on 6 matching bases. The CDR3 is 14 residues long. Trimming pared 1 base from V and 7 bases from J, leaving 13 bases between. Germline CDR1 and CDR2: SGHTA and FQGNSA. CDR3 sequence (DNA): TGTGCCAGCAGCTTAGGACAGGTGATTGGGACCCAGTACTTC. Its protein product is CASSLGQVIGTQYF.

The CDR3 DNA follows: TGTGCCAGCAGCTTGGAGGCAGGAGGGACCTACAATGAGCAGTTCTTC. This sequence encodes CASSLEAGGTYNEQFF. V and J are TRBV5-6 and TRBJ2-1; tentative D call: TRBD2 (6 bases). Germline CDR1 and CDR2: SGHDT and YYEEEE. Trimming cost V 0 bases and J 2 bases, with 12 bases left between them. The CDR3 contains 16 residues.

The chain recombines TRBV2 with TRBJ2-7; D uncertain. CDR1 is SNHLY and CDR2 is FYNNEI in the germline V gene. The CDR3 has 14 amino acids. V was pared by 2 bases and J by 0 bases, with 8 bases between. The CDR3 DNA sequence: TGTGCCAGCAGTGAACCCCTAAGCTCCTACGAGCAGTACTTC. This encodes CASSEPLSSYEQYF.

The chain joins TRBV28 to TRBJ1-1; 10 bases match TRBD1. CDR1 MDHEN and CDR2 SYDVKM come from the germline V gene. J lost 13 bases, V lost 5 bases, and 13 bases had no gene match. The CDR3 loop spans 14 amino acids. The CDR3 DNA is TGTGCCAGCAGTCCACCGCTGACAGGGGGCCGCTTTTTCTTT. It yields the protein CASSPPLTGGRFFF.

The chain has TRBV18 and TRBJ1-1; 11 bases map to TRBD1. The germline CDR1 and CDR2 sequences are KGHSH and LQKENI. There are 19 residues in the CDR3. Unmatched junction bases numbered 17, after V lost 3 bases and J lost 5 bases. CDR3 DNA: TGTGCCAGCTCACCGCCCTTAGGACAGGGGGCGGACCGGAGGACTGAAGCTTTCTTT. Protein sequence: CASSPPLGQGADRRTEAFF.

V is TRBV4-2 and J is TRBJ2-3; the D gene is possibly TRBD1 (5 bases). Germline V gives CDR1 LGHNA, CDR2 YNFKEQ. Between the trimmed V and J ends, which lost 3 bases and 4 bases, there was a span of 11 bases. The CDR3 contains 14 residues. The CDR3 region has the DNA TGTGCCAGCAGCCACAGAACAGGATCAGATACGCAGTATTTT. This gives the protein CASSHRTGSDTQYF.

CDR3 sequence: CAIRRTSGTNTGELFF. CDR3 sequence (DNA): TGTGCCATCAGGAGGACTAGCGGGACGAACACCGGGGAGCTGTTTTTT. This sequence joins TRBV10-3 and TRBJ2-2; 12 bases line up with TRBD2. CDR3 size: 16 residues. Trimming took 6 bases from V and 0 from J; bases not matched to a gene: 2. CDR1 and CDR2 (germline): ENHRY, SYGVKD.

DNA of the CDR3: TGTGCCAGCAGCTTAGCGTCGCCAGGAGGAGATACGCAGTATTTT. Encoded protein: CASSLASPGGDTQYF. The rearrangement links TRBV11-3 to TRBJ2-3; D is perhaps TRBD2 (5 bases). Per germline, CDR1 SGHNT and CDR2 YENEEA. The CDR3 contains 15 residues. The germline V and J ends were trimmed by 1 base and 5 bases, with 13 bases remaining between them.

The chain carries TRBV19 and TRBJ2-7, with 8 bases fitting TRBD1. Per the germline V gene, CDR1 is LNHDA and CDR2 is SQIVND (reference sequence). The CDR3 runs to 16 residues. Trimming removed 5 bases from V and 5 bases from J; junction bases left unmatched: 14. CDR3 sequence: CASSASGTGGMDEQYF. As DNA, the CDR3 is TGTGCCAGTAGTGCATCCGGGACAGGCGGGATGGACGAGCAGTACTTC.

This chain connects TRBV27 to TRBJ1-1; the match to TRBD1 covers 7 bases. The CDR3 loop spans 15 amino acids. With V trimmed by 4 bases and J by 1 base, 6 bases remained unmatched. Germline assignment: CDR1 MNHEY and CDR2 SMNVEV (reference sequence). The CDR3 sequence: CASSSLTGWNTEAFF. CDR3 in DNA: TGTGCCAGCAGTTCTCTGACAGGGTGGAACACTGAAGCTTTCTTT.

The chain links TRBV7-3 to TRBJ2-1; TRBD2 agrees at 9 bases. The V segment lost 4 bases and the J segment 4 bases; nucleotides outside the gene matches: 2. There are 14 residues in the CDR3. Germline loops: CDR1 SGHTA, CDR2 FQGTGA. The CDR3 is CASSSLAGYNEQFF. In DNA, the CDR3 is TGTGCCAGCAGCTCCCTAGCGGGGTACAATGAGCAGTTCTTC.

The chain combines TRBV29-1 with TRBJ2-3; the match to TRBD2 covers 14 bases. The J segment lost 3 bases and the V segment lost 6 bases, leaving 8 bases of the junction unmatched. This CDR3 contains 16 residues. Germline V gene lookup returns CDR1 SQVTM and CDR2 ANQGSEA. The CDR3 here is CSVAGLAGAGTDTQYF. Here the CDR3 DNA reads TGCAGCGTCGCGGGACTAGCGGGGGCCGGGACAGATACGCAGTATTTT.

The gene calls are TRBV5-1 and TRBJ1-1; a weak D match, TRBD1 (6 bases). Trimming took off 0 bases at V and 4 bases at J, with 16 bases between the two ends. CDR1 and CDR2 from the germline V gene are SGHRS and YFSETQ. This CDR3 comprises 16 residues. This CDR3 is CASSLDNGGAGTEAFF. The CDR3 nucleotides read TGCGCCAGCAGCTTGGATAATGGGGGCGCGGGCACTGAAGCTTTCTTT.

The rearrangement joins TRBV7-9 to TRBJ2-5; D may be TRBD2 (6 bases). Trimming shortened V by 5 bases and J by 5 bases, and 15 bases separated the two germline ends. The germline gives CDR1 SEHNR, CDR2 FQNEAQ (reference sequence). The CDR3 covers 14 residues. The CDR3: CASSRYGTRETQYF. DNA of the CDR3: TGTGCCAGCAGCCGGTACGGGACTCGGGAGACCCAGTACTTC.

The gene calls are TRBV5-1 and TRBJ1-2; the match to TRBD1 covers 8 bases. The CDR3 is 16 residues long. The junction had 14 bases not matched to a gene; V was cut back by 5 bases and J by 5 bases. Germline-derived CDR1 and CDR2 are SGHRS and YFSETQ. CDR3 region: CASSPRPQGAGYGYTF. CDR3 DNA: TGCGCCAGCAGTCCCCGACCCCAGGGGGCAGGGTATGGCTACACCTTC.

This clone has just one count. The chain carries TRBV18 and TRBJ1-4; no clear D. This CDR3 has 16 amino acids. V was cut by 4 bases and J by 8 bases, with 20 bases left in between. Germline assignment: CDR1 KGHSH and CDR2 LQKENI. In nucleotides, the CDR3 is TGTGCCAGCTCACGTTCCCGGATCACCATCGGGGAAAAACTGTTTTTT. It codes for CASSRSRITIGEKLFF.

V usage is TRBV12-3 or TRBV12-4 and J usage is TRBJ2-1; 9 nucleotides align to TRBD1. The CDR3 is made up of 12 amino acids. After removal of 1 base from V and 15 bases from J, the junction contained 4 bases not matched to a gene. The CDR3 is CASSLGDRAPFF. Written as DNA, the CDR3 is TGTGCCAGCAGTTTAGGGGACAGGGCCCCGTTCTTC.

The chain joins TRBV18 to TRBJ1-2; the D gene is possibly TRBD1 (6 bases). The germline gives CDR1 KGHSH, CDR2 LQKENI. V lost 2 bases and J lost 3, with 10 bases in between. The CDR3 covers 14 residues. The CDR3: CASSPETGYYGYTF. CDR3 nucleotide sequence: TGTGCCAGCTCACCAGAAACAGGGTACTATGGCTACACCTTC.

The rearrangement uses TRBV14 and TRBJ1-1; D gene uncertain. CDR3 length equals 18 residues. From germline, CDR1 is SGHDN and CDR2 FVKESK. The V end lost 2 bases, the J end lost 1 base, and 20 bases lay between the germline ends. CDR3 DNA: TGTGCCAGCAGCCAAACAACCATCGGGTGGGGAGGGAACACTGAAGCTTTCTTT. Translated, it gives CASSQTTIGWGGNTEAFF.

V gene TRBV7-9 combines with J gene TRBJ1-4; possible D gene TRBD1, 6 bases. Looked up from germline, CDR1 is SEHNR and CDR2 is FQNEAQ (reference sequence). The CDR3 is made up of 15 amino acids. V was cut by 5 bases and J by 10 bases, with 20 bases left in between. As DNA, the CDR3 is TGTGCCAGCAGCGCCCAACAGGGCCTAAGCGGAAAACTGTTTTTT. This encodes CASSAQQGLSGKLFF.

The chain couples TRBV28 to TRBJ2-7; D is possibly TRBD2 (6 bases). The germline gives CDR1 MDHEN, CDR2 SYDVKM. The CDR3 sequence is 16 residues long. V lost 5 bases and J 2 bases, leaving 19 bases between the germline ends. The DNA for the CDR3 is TGTGCCAGCAGTGCCCCCGGTGGACTACCTCCCTACGAGCAGTACTTC. Protein: CASSAPGGLPPYEQYF.

The chain uses TRBV24-1 and TRBJ1-5, with D perhaps TRBD1 (5 bases). Germline V CDR1 and CDR2: KGHDR, SFDVKD. This CDR3 region has 15 residues. V lost 8 bases to trimming and J lost 7 bases, with 20 bases between them. The CDR3 region has the DNA TGTGCCACCATCTTACCGACGGGGGGGAGCCAGCCCCAGCATTTT. Translating gives CATILPTGGSQPQHF.

The CDR3 sequence is CASSFGGGPQHF. In DNA, the CDR3 is TGTGCCAGCAGTTTTGGGGGCGGGCCCCAGCATTTT. J is TRBJ1-5 and V is TRBV27, with D possibly being TRBD1 (6 bases). Germline V gives CDR1 MNHEY, CDR2 SMNVEV (reference sequence). CDR3 size: 12 residues. V dropped 3 bases and J dropped 9 bases, with 9 bases sitting between them.

V usage is TRBV2 and J usage is TRBJ2-7, with 16 nucleotides matching TRBD2. Per the germline V gene, CDR1 is SNHLY and CDR2 is FYNNEI. Losses at the gene ends were 8 bases for V and 5 bases for J; bases not matched to a gene: 3. The CDR3 covers 14 residues. Written as DNA, the CDR3 is TGTGCCAGCGGGGGACTAGCGGGAGGGAACGAGCAGTACTTC. It translates to CASGGLAGGNEQYF. The full variable domain, in which reference TRBV2 and TRBJ2-7 provide the parts outside the CDR3, is EPEVTQTPSHQVTQMGQEVILRCVPISNHLYFYWYRQILGQKVEFLVSFYNNEISEKSEIFDDQFSVERPDGSNFTLKIRSTKLEDSAMYFCASGGLAGGNEQYFGPGTRLTVT.

The V and J genes are TRBV13 and TRBJ2-1; TRBD2 matches 8 bases. Germline CDR1 is PRHDT and CDR2 is FYEKMQ (reference sequence). The CDR3 runs to 18 residues. The ends lost 4 bases at V and 1 base at J; junction bases unmatched: 12. The CDR3 bases are TGTGCCAGCAGCTCAAACGAACCACTAGCGGCTTCCTACAATGAGCAGTTCTTC. Protein sequence: CASSSNEPLAASYNEQFF.

This sequence joins TRBV18 and TRBJ1-6; D not resolved. The germline V gene encodes CDR1 KGHSH and CDR2 LQKENI. This CDR3 contains 15 residues. Trimming shortened V by 3 bases and J by 7 bases, and 13 bases separated the two germline ends. The CDR3 protein is CASSPGRDRNSPLHF. The CDR3 region has the DNA TGTGCCAGCTCACCCGGGAGGGATCGGAATTCACCCCTCCACTTT.

V and J are TRBV3-1 (or the pseudogene TRBV3-2) and TRBJ1-1; no firm D call. CDR1 is LGHDT and CDR2 is YNNKEL in the germline V gene (reference sequence). The V end was cut by 4 bases, the J end by 11 bases, with 26 bases between. There are 16 residues in the CDR3. CDR3 region: CASSPPGTRIPHLAFF. CDR3 nucleotide sequence: TGTGCCAGCAGCCCCCCCGGCACGAGGATTCCCCACTTGGCTTTCTTT.

The CDR3 nucleotides read TGTGCCAGCAGCTTAGCGGTCCCGCGGGGCTACACCTTC. It encodes CASSLAVPRGYTF. The V call is TRBV11-2, the J call TRBJ1-2; no clear D gene. Trimming pared 1 base from V and 8 bases from J, leaving 11 bases between. CDR1 SGHAT and CDR2 FQNNGV come from the germline V gene. This CDR3 is 13 amino acids long.

The rearrangement uses TRBV7-9 and TRBJ2-1; 9 bases map to TRBD1. J gave up 9 bases and V 3 bases, and 6 bases lay outside the gene matches. In germline, CDR1 is SEHNR, CDR2 FQNEAQ (reference sequence). This CDR3 has 14 amino acids. The CDR3 sequence: CASSFTGGSGEQFF. The CDR3 DNA sequence: TGTGCCAGCAGCTTTACAGGGGGCTCGGGTGAGCAGTTCTTC.